The source of this T cell receptor (beta chain) is a study of cytomegalovirus exposure and HLA in healthy donors. Primers for the PCR totalled 60 Vbeta and 13 Jbeta. In the authors' workflow: About 80 million unique TCR beta chains, around 11 million of them shared, were counted by a later analysis. Profiling relied on immunoSEQ multiplex PCR, and the TCRdb table lists in-frame clones only, not all of them. V, J and clone size derive from that table, while D and trimming were established from the DNA sequence. The specimen's table records 45,000 to 55,000 clones. Germline CDR1 and CDR2: LGHNA and YNFKEQ. V lost 6 bases to trimming and J lost 6 bases; unmatched junction nucleotides: 5. This CDR3 contains 14 residues.

The chain has TRBV4-2 and TRBJ2-1; TRBD2 aligns across 10 bases. Material: PBMCs. The origin of this receptor is a woman in her forties or fifties in good health and CMV-seropositive. Here the CDR3 reads CASSPSGGSNEQFF. The CDR3 coding sequence is TGTGCCAGCAGTCCTAGCGGGGGTAGCAATGAGCAGTTCTTC.